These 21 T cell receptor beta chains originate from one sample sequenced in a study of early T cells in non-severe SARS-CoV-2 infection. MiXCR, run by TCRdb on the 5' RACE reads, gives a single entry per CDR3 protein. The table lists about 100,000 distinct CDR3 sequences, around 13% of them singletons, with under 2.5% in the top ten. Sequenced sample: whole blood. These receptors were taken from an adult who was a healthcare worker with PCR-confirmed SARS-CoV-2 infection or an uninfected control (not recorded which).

CDR3 DNA sequence: TGCGCCAGCAGTGGACAGGGAAGCGCCCTTTGGAATTCACCCCTCCACTTT. Translation: CASSGQGSALWNSPLHF. V and J are TRBV4-1 and TRBJ1-6; 8 bases are a match to TRBD1. V was pared by 6 bases and J by 7 bases, with 14 bases of the junction left unmatched. Per the germline V gene, CDR1 is MGHRA and CDR2 is YSYEKL. This CDR3 comprises 17 residues.

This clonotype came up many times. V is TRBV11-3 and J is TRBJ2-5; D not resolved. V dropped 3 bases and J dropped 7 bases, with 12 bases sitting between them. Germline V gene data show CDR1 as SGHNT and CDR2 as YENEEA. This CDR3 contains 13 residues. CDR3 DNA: TGTGCCAGCAGCTTTTACTCCCGCGGGACCCAGTACTTC. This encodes CASSFYSRGTQYF.

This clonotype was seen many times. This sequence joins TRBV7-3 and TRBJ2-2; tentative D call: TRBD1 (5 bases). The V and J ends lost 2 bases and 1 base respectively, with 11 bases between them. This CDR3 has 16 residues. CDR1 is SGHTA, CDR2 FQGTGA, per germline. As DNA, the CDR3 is TGTGCCAGCAGCTTACTCGGGCAGGGGAACACCGGGGAGCTGTTTTTT. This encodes CASSLLGQGNTGELFF. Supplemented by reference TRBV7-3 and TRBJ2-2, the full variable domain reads GAGVSQTPSNKVTEKGKYVELRCDPISGHTALYWYRQSLGQGPEFLIYFQGTGAADDSGLPNDRFFAVRPEGSVSTLKIQRTERGDSAVYLCASSLLGQGNTGELFFGEGSRLTVL.

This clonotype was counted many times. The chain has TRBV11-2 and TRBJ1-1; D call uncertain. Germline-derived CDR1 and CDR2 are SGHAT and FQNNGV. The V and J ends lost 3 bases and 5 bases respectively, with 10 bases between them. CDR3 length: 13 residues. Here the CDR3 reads CASSLGYQTEAFF. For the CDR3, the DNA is TGTGCCAGCAGCTTGGGGTATCAGACTGAAGCTTTCTTT.

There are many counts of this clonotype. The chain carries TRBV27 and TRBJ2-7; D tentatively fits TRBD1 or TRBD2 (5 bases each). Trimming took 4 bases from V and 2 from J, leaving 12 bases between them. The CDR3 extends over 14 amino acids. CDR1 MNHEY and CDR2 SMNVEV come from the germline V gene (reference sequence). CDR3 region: CASSSRGVPYEQYF. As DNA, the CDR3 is TGTGCCAGCAGTTCTCGGGGCGTCCCCTACGAGCAGTACTTC.

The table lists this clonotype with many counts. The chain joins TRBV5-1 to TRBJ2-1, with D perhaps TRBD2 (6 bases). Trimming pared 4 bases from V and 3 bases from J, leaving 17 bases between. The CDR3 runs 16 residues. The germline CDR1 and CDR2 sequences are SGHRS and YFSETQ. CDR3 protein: CASSPPVRGVYNEQFF. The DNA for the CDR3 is TGCGCCAGCAGCCCCCCAGTGCGGGGAGTCTACAATGAGCAGTTCTTC.

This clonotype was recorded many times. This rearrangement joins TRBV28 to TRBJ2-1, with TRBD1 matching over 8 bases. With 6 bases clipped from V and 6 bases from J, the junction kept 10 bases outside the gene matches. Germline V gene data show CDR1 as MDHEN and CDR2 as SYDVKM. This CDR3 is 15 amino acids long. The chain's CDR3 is CASSVPGGRGNEQFF. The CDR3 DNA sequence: TGTGCCAGCAGCGTCCCAGGGGGCCGGGGCAATGAGCAGTTCTTC.

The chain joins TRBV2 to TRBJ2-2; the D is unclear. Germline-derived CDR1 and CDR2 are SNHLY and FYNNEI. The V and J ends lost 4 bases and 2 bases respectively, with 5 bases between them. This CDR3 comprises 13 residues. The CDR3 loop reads CASSAINTGELFF. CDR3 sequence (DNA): TGTGCCAGCAGTGCAATAAACACCGGGGAGCTGTTTTTT.

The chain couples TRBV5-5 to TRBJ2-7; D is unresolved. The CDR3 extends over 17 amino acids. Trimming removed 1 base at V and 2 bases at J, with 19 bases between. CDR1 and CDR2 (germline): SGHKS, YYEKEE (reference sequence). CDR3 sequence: CASSLLGMVVGPYEQYF. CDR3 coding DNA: TGTGCCAGCAGCTTGTTAGGGATGGTCGTTGGTCCCTACGAGCAGTACTTC.

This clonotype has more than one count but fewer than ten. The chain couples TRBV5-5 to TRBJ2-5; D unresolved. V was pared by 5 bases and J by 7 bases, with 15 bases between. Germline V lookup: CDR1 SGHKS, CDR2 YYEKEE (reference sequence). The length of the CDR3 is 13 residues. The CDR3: CASRPDPGATQYF. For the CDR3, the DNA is TGTGCCAGCAGACCGGACCCTGGTGCGACCCAGTACTTC.

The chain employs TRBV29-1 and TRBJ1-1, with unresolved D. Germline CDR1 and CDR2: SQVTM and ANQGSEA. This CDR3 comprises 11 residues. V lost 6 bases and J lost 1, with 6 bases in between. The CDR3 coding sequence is TGCAGCGTCGGAGCGAACACTGAAGCTTTCTTT. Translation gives CSVGANTEAFF.

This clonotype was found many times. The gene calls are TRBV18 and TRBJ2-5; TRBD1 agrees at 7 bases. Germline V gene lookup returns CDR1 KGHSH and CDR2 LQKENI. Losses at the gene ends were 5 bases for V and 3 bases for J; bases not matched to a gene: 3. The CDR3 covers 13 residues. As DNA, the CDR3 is TGTGCCAGCTCATTAACAGGGGAAGAGACCCAGTACTTC. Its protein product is CASSLTGEETQYF. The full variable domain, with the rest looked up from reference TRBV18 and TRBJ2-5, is NAGVMQNPRHLVRRRGQEARLRCSPMKGHSHVYWYRQLPEEGLKFMVYLQKENIIDESGMPKERFSAEFPKEGPSILRIQQVVRGDSAAYFCASSLTGEETQYFGPGTRLLVL.

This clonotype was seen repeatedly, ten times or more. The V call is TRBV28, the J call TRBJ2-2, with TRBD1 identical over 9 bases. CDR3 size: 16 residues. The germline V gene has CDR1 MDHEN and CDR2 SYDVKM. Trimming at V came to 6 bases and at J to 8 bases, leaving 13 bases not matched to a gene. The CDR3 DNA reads TGTGCCAGCAGCCGCCGGGACAGGGCATCTATTGGGGAGCTGTTTTTT. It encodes CASSRRDRASIGELFF.

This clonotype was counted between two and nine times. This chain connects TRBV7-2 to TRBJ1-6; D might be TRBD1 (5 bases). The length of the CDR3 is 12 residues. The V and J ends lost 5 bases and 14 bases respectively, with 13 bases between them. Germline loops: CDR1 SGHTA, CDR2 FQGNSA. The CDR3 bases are TGTGCCAGCAGCGTAGAACAGGTCACCCTCCACTTT. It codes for CASSVEQVTLHF.

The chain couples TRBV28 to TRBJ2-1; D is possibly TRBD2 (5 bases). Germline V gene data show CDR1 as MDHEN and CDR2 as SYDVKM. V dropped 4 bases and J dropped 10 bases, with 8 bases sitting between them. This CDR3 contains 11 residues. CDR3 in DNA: TGTGCCAGCAGTTCGAGGAGGGAGCAGTTCTTC. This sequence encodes CASSSRREQFF.

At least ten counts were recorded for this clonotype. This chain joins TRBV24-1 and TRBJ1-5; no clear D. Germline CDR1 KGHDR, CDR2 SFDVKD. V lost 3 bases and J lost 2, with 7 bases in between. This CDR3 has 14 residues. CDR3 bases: TGTGCCACCAGTGATGCTGGTGGCAATCAGCCCCAGCATTTT. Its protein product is CATSDAGGNQPQHF.

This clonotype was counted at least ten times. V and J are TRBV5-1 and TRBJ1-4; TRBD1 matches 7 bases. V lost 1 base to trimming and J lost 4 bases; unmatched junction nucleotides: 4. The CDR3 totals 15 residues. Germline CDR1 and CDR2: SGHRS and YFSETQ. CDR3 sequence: CASSLLGTVNEKLFF. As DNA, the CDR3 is TGCGCCAGCAGCTTGCTCGGGACAGTTAATGAAAAACTGTTTTTT. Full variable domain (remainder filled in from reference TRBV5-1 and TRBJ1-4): KAGVTQTPRYLIKTRGQQVTLSCSPISGHRSVSWYQQTPGQGLQFLFEYFSETQRNKGNFPGRFSGRQFSNSRSEMNVSTLELGDSALYLCASSLLGTVNEKLFFGSGTQLSVL.

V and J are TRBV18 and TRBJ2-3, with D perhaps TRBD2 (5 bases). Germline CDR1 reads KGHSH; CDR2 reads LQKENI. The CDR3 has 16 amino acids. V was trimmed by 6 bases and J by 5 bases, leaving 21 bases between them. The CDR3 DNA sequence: TGTGCCAGCTCCGGCCCGGACGCCCTCAGCGGAGATACGCAGTATTTT. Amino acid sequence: CASSGPDALSGDTQYF.

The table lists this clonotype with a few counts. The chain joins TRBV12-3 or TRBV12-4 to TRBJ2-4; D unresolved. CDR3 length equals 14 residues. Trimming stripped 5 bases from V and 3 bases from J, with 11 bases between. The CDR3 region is CASSPPSDKNIQYF. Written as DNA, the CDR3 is TGTGCCAGCAGTCCCCCAAGTGACAAAAACATTCAGTACTTC.

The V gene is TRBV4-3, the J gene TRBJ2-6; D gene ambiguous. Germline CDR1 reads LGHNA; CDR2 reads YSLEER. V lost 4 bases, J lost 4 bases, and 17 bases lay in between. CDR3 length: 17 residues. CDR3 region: CASSPRVNLEGANVLTF. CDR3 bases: TGCGCCAGCAGCCCCCGGGTAAACCTAGAAGGGGCCAACGTCCTGACTTTC.

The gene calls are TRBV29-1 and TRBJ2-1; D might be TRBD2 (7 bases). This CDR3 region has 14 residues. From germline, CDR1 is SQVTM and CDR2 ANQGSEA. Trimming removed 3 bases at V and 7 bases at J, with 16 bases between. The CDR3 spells CSVDFAGAGNEQFF. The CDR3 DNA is TGCAGCGTTGATTTTGCGGGGGCCGGTAATGAGCAGTTCTTC.